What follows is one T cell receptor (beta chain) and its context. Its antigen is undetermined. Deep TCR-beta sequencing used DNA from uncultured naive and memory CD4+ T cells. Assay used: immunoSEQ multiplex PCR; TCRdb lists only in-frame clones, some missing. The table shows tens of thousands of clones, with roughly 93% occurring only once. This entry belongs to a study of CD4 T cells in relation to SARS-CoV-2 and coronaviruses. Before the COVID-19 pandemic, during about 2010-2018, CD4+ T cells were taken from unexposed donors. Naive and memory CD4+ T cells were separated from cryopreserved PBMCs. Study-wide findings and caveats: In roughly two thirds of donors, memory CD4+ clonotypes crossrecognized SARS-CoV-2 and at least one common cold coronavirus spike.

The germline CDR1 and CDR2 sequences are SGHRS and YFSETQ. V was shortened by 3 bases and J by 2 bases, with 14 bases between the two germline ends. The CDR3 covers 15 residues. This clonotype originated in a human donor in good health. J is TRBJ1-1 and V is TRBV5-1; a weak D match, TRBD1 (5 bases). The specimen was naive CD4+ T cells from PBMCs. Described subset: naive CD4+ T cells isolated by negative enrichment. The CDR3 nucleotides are TGCGCCAGCAGCTCAGGGATCCACGGTAACACTGAAGCTTTCTTT. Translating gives CASSSGIHGNTEAFF.